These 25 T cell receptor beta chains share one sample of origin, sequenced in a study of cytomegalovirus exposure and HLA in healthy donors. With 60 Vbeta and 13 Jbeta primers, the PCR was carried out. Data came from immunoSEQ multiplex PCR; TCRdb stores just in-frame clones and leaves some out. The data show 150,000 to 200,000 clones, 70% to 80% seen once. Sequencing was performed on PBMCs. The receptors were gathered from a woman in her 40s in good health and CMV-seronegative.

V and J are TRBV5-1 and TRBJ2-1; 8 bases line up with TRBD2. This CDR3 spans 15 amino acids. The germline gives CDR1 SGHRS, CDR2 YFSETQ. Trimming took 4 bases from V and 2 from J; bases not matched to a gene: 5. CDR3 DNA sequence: TGCGCCAGCAGCACAACTAGCGGAACCTACAATGAGCAGTTCTTC. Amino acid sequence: CASSTTSGTYNEQFF.

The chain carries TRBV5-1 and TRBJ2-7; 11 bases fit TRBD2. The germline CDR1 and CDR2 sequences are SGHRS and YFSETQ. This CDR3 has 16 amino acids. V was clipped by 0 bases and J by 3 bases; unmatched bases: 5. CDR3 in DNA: TGCGCCAGCAGCTTGGCACCTAGCGGGGGGAACTACGAGCAGTACTTC. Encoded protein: CASSLAPSGGNYEQYF. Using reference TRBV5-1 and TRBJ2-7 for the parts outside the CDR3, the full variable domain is KAGVTQTPRYLIKTRGQQVTLSCSPISGHRSVSWYQQTPGQGLQFLFEYFSETQRNKGNFPGRFSGRQFSNSRSEMNVSTLELGDSALYLCASSLAPSGGNYEQYFGPGTRLTVT.

The CDR3 protein is CASSTQVNTGELFF. In DNA form, the CDR3 reads TGTGCCAGTAGTACACAGGTGAACACCGGGGAGCTGTTTTTT. This chain links TRBV19 with TRBJ2-2; D is possibly TRBD1 (5 bases). Per germline, CDR1 LNHDA and CDR2 SQIVND (reference sequence). The V gene lost 4 bases and the J gene lost 1 base, with 7 bases spanning the gap. This CDR3 region has 14 residues.

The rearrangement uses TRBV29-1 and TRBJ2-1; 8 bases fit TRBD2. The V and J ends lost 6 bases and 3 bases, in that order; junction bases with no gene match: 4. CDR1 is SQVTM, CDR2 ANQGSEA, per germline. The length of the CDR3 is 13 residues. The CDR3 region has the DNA TGCAGCGTCCCCCTAGCGGGCTACAATGAGCAGTTCTTC. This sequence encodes CSVPLAGYNEQFF.

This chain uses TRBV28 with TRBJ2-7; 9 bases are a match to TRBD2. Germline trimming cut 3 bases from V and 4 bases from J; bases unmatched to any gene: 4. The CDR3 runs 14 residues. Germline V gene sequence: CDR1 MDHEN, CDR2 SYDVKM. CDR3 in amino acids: CASSLAGGEYEQYF. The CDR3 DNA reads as TGTGCCAGCAGTTTGGCGGGAGGGGAATACGAGCAGTACTTC. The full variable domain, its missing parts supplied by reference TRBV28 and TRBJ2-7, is DVKVTQSSRYLVKRTGEKVFLECVQDMDHENMFWYRQDPGLGLRLIYFSYDVKMKEKGDIPEGYSVSREKKERFSLILESASTNQTSMYLCASSLAGGEYEQYFGPGTRLTVT.

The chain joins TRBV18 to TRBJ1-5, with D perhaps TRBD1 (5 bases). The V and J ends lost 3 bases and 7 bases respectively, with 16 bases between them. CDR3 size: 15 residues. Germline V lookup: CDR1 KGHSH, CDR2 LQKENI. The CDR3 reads CASSPQGAGEQPQHF. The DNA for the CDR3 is TGTGCCAGCTCACCGCAAGGGGCGGGAGAGCAGCCCCAGCATTTT.

CDR3 nucleotides: TGTGCCAGCAGCTCTAGCCGCTCTGGGGCCAACGTCCTGACTTTC. This sequence encodes CASSSSRSGANVLTF. The rearrangement joins TRBV5-6 to TRBJ2-6; TRBD2 is a possible D gene (5 bases). V shed 3 bases and J shed 0 bases, with 7 bases lying between them. This CDR3 spans 15 amino acids. Germline values: CDR1 SGHDT, CDR2 YYEEEE.

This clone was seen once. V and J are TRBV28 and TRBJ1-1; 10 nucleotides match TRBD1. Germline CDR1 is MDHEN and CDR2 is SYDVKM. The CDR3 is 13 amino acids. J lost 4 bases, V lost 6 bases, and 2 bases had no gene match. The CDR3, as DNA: TGTGCCAGCAGACGGACAGGGGGCACTGAAGCTTTCTTT. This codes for CASRRTGGTEAFF. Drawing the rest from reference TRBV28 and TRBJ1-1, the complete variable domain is DVKVTQSSRYLVKRTGEKVFLECVQDMDHENMFWYRQDPGLGLRLIYFSYDVKMKEKGDIPEGYSVSREKKERFSLILESASTNQTSMYLCASRRTGGTEAFFGQGTRLTVV.

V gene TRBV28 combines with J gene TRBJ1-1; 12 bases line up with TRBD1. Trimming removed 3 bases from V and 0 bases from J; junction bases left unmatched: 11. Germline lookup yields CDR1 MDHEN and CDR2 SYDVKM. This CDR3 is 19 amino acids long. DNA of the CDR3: TGTGCCAGCAGTTTCCTCCCCGCCGGGACAGGGGGCTTGAACACTGAAGCTTTCTTT. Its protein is CASSFLPAGTGGLNTEAFF.

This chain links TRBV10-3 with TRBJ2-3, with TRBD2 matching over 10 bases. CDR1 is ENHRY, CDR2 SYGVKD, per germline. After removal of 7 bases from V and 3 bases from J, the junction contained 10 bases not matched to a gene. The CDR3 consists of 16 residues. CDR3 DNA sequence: TGTGCCATCAAGCGGCTAGCGGGAGTGGGAACAGATACGCAGTATTTT. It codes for CAIKRLAGVGTDTQYF.

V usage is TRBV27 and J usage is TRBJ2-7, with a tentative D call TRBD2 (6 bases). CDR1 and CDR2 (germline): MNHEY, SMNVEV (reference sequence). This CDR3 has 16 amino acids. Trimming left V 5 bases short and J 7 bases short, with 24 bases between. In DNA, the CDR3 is TGTGCCAGCAGTCTCAGACTAGGCCCCTCTCGAGGGGAGCAGTACTTC. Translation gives CASSLRLGPSRGEQYF.

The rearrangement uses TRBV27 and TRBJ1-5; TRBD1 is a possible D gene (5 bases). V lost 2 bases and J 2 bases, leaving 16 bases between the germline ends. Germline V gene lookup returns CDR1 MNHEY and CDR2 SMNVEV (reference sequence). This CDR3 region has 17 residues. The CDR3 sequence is CASSLRGLGLGNQPQHF. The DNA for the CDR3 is TGTGCCAGCAGTTTAAGGGGACTGGGGTTGGGCAATCAGCCCCAGCATTTT.

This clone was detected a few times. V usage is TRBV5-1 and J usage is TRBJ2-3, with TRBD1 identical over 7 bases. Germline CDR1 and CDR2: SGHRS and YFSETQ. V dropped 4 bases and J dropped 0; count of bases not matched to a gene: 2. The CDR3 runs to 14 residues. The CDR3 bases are TGCGCCAGCAGCCCGGGACAGAGCACAGATACGCAGTATTTT. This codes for CASSPGQSTDTQYF.

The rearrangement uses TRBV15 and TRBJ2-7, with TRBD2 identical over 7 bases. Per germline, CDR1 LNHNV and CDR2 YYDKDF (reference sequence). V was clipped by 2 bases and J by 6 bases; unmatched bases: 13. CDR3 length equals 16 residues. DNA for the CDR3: TGTGCCACCAGCAGAAAGGTAAGACTGCGGGGGAGCGAGCAGTACTTC. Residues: CATSRKVRLRGSEQYF.

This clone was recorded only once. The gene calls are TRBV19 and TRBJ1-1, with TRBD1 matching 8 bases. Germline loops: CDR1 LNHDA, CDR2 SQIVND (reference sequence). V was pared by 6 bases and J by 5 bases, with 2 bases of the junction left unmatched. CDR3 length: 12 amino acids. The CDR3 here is CASRTGETEAFF. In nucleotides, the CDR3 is TGTGCCAGTAGGACAGGGGAAACTGAAGCTTTCTTT. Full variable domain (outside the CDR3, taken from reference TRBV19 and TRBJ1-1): DGGITQSPKYLFRKEGQNVTLSCEQNLNHDAMYWYRQDPGQGLRLIYYSQIVNDFQKGDIAEGYSVSREKKESFPLTVTSAQKNPTAFYLCASRTGETEAFFGQGTRLTVV.

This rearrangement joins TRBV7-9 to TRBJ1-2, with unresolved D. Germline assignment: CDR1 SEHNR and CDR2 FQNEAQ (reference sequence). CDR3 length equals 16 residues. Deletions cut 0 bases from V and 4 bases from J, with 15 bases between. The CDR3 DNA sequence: TGTGCCAGCAGCTTAGCCGACTCGACGGTGCTCTATGGCTACACCTTC. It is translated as CASSLADSTVLYGYTF.

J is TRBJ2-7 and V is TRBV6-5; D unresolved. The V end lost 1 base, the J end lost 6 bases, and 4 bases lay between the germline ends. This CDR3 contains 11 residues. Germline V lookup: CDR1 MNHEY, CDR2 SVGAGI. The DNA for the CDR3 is TGTGCCAGCAGTTACTTGGCCGAGCAGTACTTC. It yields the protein CASSYLAEQYF.

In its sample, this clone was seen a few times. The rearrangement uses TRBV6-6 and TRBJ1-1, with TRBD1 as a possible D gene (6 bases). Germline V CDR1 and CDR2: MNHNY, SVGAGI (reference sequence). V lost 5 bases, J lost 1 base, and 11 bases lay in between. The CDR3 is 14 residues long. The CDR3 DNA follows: TGTGCCAGCAGTCTCGGGACAACGAACACTGAAGCTTTCTTT. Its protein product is CASSLGTTNTEAFF.

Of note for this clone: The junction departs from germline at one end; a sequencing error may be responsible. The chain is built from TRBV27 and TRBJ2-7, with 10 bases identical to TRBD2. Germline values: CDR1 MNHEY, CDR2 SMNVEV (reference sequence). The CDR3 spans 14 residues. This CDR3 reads CASSNSQMTSGWDF. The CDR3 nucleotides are TGTGCCAGCAGCAACTCTCAGATGACTAGCGGGTGGGACTTC.

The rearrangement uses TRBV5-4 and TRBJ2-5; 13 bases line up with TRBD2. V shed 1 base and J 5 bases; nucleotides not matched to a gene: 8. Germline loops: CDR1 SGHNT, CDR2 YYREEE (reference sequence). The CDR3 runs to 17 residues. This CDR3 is CASSLRTSGRAKETQYF. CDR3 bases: TGTGCCAGCAGCTTGAGAACTAGCGGGAGGGCCAAGGAGACCCAGTACTTC.

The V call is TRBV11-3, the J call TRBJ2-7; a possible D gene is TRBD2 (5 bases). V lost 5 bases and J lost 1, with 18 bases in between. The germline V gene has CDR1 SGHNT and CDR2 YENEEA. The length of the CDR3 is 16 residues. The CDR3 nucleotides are TGTGCCAGCAGCCTTAATAGCGCTCGGGGATCCTACGAGCAGTACTTC. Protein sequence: CASSLNSARGSYEQYF.

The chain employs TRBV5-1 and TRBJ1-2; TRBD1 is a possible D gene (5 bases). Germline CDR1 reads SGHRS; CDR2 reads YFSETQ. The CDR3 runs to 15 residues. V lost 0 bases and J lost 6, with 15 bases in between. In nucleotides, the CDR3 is TGCGCCAGCAGCTTGGGCGGTAGGGGATCGAATGGCTACACCTTC. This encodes CASSLGGRGSNGYTF.

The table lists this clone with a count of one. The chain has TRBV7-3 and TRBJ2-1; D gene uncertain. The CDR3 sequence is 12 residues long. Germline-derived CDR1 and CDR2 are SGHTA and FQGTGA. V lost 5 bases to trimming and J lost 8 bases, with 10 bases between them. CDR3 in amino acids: CASSDPQDEQFF. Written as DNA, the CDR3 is TGTGCCAGCAGCGATCCGCAGGATGAGCAGTTCTTC.

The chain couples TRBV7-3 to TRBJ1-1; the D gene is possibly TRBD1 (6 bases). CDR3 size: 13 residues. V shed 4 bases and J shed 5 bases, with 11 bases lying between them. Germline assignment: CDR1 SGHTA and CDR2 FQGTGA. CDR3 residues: CASSSQGGTEAFF. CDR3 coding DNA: TGTGCCAGCAGCTCACAGGGTGGTACTGAAGCTTTCTTT.

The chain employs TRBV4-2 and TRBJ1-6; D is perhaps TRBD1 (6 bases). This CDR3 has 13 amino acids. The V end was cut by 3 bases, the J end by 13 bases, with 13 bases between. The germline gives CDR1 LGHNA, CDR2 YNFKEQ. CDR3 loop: CASSHLQGPPLHF. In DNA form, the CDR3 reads TGTGCCAGCAGCCATCTACAGGGTCCCCCCCTCCACTTT.